The text below deals with one TCR beta chain. The method was immunoSEQ multiplex PCR; TCRdb's version includes in-frame clones alone and lacks a portion of them. The sample holds 82,000 or so clones; roughly 92% are singletons and the top ten take 0.55% to 0.75%. The data were obtained in a study of OX40 agonist ivuxolimab in advanced cancers. Overall study context: Ivuxolimab, which patients received intravenously every 2 weeks, was dosed at 0.01 to 10 mg/kg. Subjects had a mean age of around 60 years, with a range of 23 to 79; just over 80% were male. Partial responses, seen in three patients, involved one hepatocellular carcinoma and two cutaneous melanomas. Dose-escalation subjects each had hepatocellular carcinoma, melanoma, renal cell or head and neck cancer.

Germline CDR1 reads SGHRS; CDR2 reads YFSETQ. The CDR3 contains 16 residues. Trimming left V 4 bases short and J 0 bases short, with 14 bases between. This sequence originates from an adult with an advanced solid tumor such as melanoma, head and neck, liver or kidney cancer. V gene TRBV5-1 combines with J gene TRBJ2-1; the D call may be TRBD1 or TRBD2 (5 bases each). The input for sequencing was CD4+ or CD8+ T cells sorted from blood, taken in a trial of the OX40 agonist ivuxolimab. CDR3 protein: CASSEGPQTSYNEQFF. The CDR3 nucleotides read TGCGCCAGCAGCGAGGGACCACAGACCTCCTACAATGAGCAGTTCTTC. Filled out from reference TRBV5-1 and TRBJ2-1, the complete variable domain reads KAGVTQTPRYLIKTRGQQVTLSCSPISGHRSVSWYQQTPGQGLQFLFEYFSETQRNKGNFPGRFSGRQFSNSRSEMNVSTLELGDSALYLCASSEGPQTSYNEQFFGPGTRLTVL.